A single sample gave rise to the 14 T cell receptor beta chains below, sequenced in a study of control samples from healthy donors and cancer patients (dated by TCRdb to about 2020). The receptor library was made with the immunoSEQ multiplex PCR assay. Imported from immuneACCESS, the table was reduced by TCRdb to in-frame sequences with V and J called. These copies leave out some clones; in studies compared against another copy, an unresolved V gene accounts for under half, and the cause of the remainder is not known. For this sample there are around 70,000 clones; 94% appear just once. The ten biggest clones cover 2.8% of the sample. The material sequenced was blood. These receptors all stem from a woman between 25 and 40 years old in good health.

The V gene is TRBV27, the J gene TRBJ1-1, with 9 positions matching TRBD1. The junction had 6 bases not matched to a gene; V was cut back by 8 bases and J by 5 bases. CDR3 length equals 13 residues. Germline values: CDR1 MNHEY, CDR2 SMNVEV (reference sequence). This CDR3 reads CASGLQGATEAFF. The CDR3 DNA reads TGTGCCAGCGGATTACAGGGGGCAACTGAAGCTTTCTTT.

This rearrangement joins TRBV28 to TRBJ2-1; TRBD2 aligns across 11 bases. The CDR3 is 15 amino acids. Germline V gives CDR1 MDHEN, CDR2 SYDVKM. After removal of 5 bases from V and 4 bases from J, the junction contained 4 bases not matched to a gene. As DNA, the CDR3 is TGTGCCAGCAGTCAGACTAGCGGGGATTACAATGAGCAGTTCTTC. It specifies CASSQTSGDYNEQFF.

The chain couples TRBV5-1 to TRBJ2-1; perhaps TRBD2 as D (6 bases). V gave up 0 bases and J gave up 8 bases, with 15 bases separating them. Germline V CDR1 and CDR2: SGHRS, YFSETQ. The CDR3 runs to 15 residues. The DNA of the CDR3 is TGCGCCAGCAGCTTGGTTAGCGGCGCCCTGGATGAGCAGTTCTTC. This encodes CASSLVSGALDEQFF.

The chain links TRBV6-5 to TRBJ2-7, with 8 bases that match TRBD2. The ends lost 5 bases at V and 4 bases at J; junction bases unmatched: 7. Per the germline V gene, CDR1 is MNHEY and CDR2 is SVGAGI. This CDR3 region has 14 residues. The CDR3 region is CASSRAGEGYEQYF. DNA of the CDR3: TGTGCCAGCAGTCGAGCGGGGGAAGGATACGAGCAGTACTTC.

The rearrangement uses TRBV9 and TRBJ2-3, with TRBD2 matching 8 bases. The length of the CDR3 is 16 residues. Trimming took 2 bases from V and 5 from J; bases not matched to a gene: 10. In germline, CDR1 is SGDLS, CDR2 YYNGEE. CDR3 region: CASSVFSGETGDTQYF. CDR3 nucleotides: TGTGCCAGCAGCGTCTTTAGCGGGGAAACGGGAGATACGCAGTATTTT.

The CDR3 DNA reads TGCGCCAGCAGCTTGGGGGCGACCCTCGAGCAGTACTTC. It translates to CASSLGATLEQYF. The V and J genes are TRBV5-1 and TRBJ2-7; no clear D. Germline loops: CDR1 SGHRS, CDR2 YFSETQ. V was clipped by 0 bases and J by 6 bases, with 10 bases between them. This CDR3 is built from 13 residues.

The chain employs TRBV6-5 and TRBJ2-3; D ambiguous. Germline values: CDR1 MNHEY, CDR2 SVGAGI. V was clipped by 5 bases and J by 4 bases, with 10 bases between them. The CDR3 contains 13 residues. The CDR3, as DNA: TGTGCCAGCAGTCCGTCCGAGGCAGATACGCAGTATTTT. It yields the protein CASSPSEADTQYF.

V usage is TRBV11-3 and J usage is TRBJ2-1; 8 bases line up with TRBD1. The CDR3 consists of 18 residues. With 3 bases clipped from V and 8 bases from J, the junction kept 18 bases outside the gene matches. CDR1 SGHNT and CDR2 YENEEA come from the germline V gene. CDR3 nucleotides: TGTGCCAGCAGCTTCGATTCCCAGGGCACAGGGGGTACGGATGAGCAGTTCTTC. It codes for CASSFDSQGTGGTDEQFF.

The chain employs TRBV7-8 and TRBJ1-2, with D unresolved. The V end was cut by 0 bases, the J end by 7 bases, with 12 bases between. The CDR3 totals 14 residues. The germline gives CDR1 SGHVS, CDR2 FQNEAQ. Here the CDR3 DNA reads TGTGCCAGCAGCTTAGCGGCCTCAGTAGGTGGCTACACCTTC. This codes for CASSLAASVGGYTF.

CDR3 DNA: TGTGCCAGCAGCATTAGCGGGGATAACACAGATACGCAGTATTTT. Residues: CASSISGDNTDTQYF. The chain employs TRBV5-4 and TRBJ2-3, with 8 bases identical to TRBD2. J gave up 2 bases and V 4 bases, and 6 bases lay outside the gene matches. Germline assignment: CDR1 SGHNT and CDR2 YYREEE (reference sequence). This CDR3 comprises 15 residues.

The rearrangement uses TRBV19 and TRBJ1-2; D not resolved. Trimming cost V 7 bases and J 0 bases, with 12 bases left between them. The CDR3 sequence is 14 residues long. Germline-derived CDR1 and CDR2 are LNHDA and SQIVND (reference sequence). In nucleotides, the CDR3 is TGTGCCAGTATCAGCTGGCAAGCTAACTATGGCTACACCTTC. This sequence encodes CASISWQANYGYTF.

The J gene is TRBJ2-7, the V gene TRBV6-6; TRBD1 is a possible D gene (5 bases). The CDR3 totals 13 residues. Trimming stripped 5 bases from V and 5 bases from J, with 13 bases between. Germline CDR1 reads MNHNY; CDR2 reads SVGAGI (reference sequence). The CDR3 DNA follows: TGTGCCAGCAGTCGTCAGGGAAGGGACGAGCAGTACTTC. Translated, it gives CASSRQGRDEQYF.

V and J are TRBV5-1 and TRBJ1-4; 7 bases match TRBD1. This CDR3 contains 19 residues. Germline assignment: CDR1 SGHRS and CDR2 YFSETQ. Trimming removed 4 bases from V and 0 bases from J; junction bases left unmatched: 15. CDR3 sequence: CASSNRPGQLLATNEKLFF. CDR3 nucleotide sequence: TGCGCCAGCAGCAATAGACCGGGACAGCTTCTTGCAACTAATGAAAAACTGTTTTTT.

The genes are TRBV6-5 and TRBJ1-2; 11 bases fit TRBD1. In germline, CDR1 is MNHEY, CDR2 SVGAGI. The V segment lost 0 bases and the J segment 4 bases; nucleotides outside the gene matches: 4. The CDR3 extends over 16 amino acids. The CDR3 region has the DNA TGTGCCAGCAGTTACTCACCCGGGACAGGGGGCTATGGCTACACCTTC. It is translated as CASSYSPGTGGYGYTF.